This T cell receptor beta chain was identified in a study of control samples from healthy donors and cancer patients. Sequenced by immunoSEQ multiplex PCR; TCRdb stores in-frame clones only, minus some. The sample lists around 68,000 clones; about 80% were seen once. The CDR3 length is 15 residues. V lost 4 bases and J lost 5; bases outside the gene matches: 4. Germline V CDR1 and CDR2: LNHDA, SQIVND (reference sequence). This sequence originates from a woman aged 45 to 65 with lung cancer. The sequenced material came from PBMCs. The chain couples TRBV19 to TRBJ1-5; 11 positions agree with TRBD1. CDR3: CASSTRDRGDQPQHF. The CDR3 DNA sequence: TGTGCCAGTAGTACCCGGGACAGGGGGGATCAGCCCCAGCATTTT.